This entry describes one T cell receptor beta chain. This sample stems from a study of blood T cell repertoires in COVID-19. Only in-frame clones appear in the TCRdb table, and some are missing; sequencing was by immunoSEQ multiplex PCR. The sample holds approximately 68,000 clones, around 87% seen once. Per germline, CDR1 SEHNR and CDR2 FQNEAQ (reference sequence). The ends lost 4 bases at V and 2 bases at J; junction bases unmatched: 10. The length of the CDR3 is 18 residues. This TCR derives from a man in his forties or fifties with active COVID-19. Sequenced material: peripheral blood. The chain is built from TRBV7-9 and TRBJ2-1, with 11 bases aligning to TRBD2. CDR3 nucleotide sequence: TGTGCCAGCAGCTCCGGGGCTAGCGGGAGGATACCCTACAATGAGCAGTTCTTC. As protein: CASSSGASGRIPYNEQFF. Drawing the rest from reference TRBV7-9 and TRBJ2-1, the complete variable domain is DTGVSQNPRHKITKRGQNVTFRCDPISEHNRLYWYRQTLGQGPEFLTYFQNEAQLEKSRLLSDRFSAERPKGSFSTLEIQRTEQGDSAMYLCASSSGASGRIPYNEQFFGPGTRLTVL.